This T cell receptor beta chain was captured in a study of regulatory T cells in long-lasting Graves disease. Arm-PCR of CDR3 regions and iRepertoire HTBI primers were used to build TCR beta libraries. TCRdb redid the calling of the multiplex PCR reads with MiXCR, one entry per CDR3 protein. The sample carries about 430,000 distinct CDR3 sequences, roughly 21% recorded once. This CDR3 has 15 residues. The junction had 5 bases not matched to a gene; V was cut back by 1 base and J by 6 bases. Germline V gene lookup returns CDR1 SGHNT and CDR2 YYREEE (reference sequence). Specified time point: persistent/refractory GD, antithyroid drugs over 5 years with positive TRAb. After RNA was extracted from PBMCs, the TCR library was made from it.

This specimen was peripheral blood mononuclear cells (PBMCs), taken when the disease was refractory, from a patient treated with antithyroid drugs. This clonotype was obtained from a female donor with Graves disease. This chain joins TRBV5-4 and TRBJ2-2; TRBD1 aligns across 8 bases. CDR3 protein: CASSLWAGGPGELFF. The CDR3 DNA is TGTGCCAGCAGCTTGTGGGCAGGGGGCCCCGGGGAGCTGTTTTTT.